This T cell receptor (beta chain) was profiled in a study of PD-1 blockade in classical Hodgkin lymphoma. In the case of this clone: This specimen includes other DNA sequences encoding the same CDR3.

Trimming took 5 bases from V and 7 from J, leaving 18 bases between them. CDR3 length equals 15 residues. Germline assignment: CDR1 SGHAT and CDR2 FQNNGV. Relapse after autologous stem cell transplantation occurred in every patient, and brentuximab vedotin exposure varied. Sequencing was performed with immunoSEQ multiplex PCR; in TCRdb, only in-frame clones are kept and a portion is missing. The table records 35,000 to 45,000 clones, around 87% of them present only once. The sample here was peripheral blood mononuclear cells (PBMCs), taken at baseline. The gene calls are TRBV11-2 and TRBJ1-5, with D perhaps matching TRBD1 (6 bases). The clonotype was recovered from a human donor with classical Hodgkin lymphoma. The CDR3 bases are TGTGCCAGCAGCGAACCAGGGGCACCGGGACAGCCCCAGCATTTT. It specifies CASSEPGAPGQPQHF.